The 9 T cell receptor beta chains below were found in one sample sequenced in a study of T cells in Graves' hyperthyroidism and ophthalmopathy. TCR beta CDR3 regions were amplified from RNA. The HTBI primer set was used in a first-round RT-PCR of the TCR CDR3. MiXCR, applied by TCRdb to the multiplex PCR reads, yields one record per CDR3 protein. This table has 480,000 or so distinct CDR3 sequences, 46% appearing once. Sample: peripheral blood or thyroid tissue (not recorded which). Receptors were obtained from an adult woman with Graves' disease, either hyperthyroidism or ophthalmopathy (not recorded which).

The J gene is TRBJ2-5, the V gene TRBV7-2; the D call may be TRBD1 or TRBD2 (5 bases each). The germline V gene encodes CDR1 SGHTA and CDR2 FQGNSA. The CDR3 covers 14 residues. Deletions cut 5 bases from V and 7 bases from J, with 17 bases between. CDR3 in amino acids: CASSPGTDQGTQYF. CDR3 in DNA: TGTGCCAGCAGCCCCGGGACGGACCAGGGGACCCAGTACTTC.

V gene TRBV7-2 combines with J gene TRBJ1-5, with unresolved D. The germline V and J ends were trimmed by 4 bases and 3 bases, with 10 bases remaining between them. This CDR3 has 14 amino acids. Germline V lookup: CDR1 SGHTA, CDR2 FQGNSA. CDR3 bases: TGTGCCAGCAGCTACGTGTGGGACAATCAGCCCCAGCATTTT. It encodes CASSYVWDNQPQHF.

There are many counts of this clonotype. The gene calls are TRBV20-1 and TRBJ1-2, with 8 bases identical to TRBD1. This CDR3 contains 13 residues. Per germline, CDR1 DFQATT and CDR2 SNEGSKA (reference sequence). With V trimmed by 5 bases and J by 4 bases, 6 bases remained unmatched. Here the CDR3 DNA reads TGCAGTGCTGCGGACAGGGCGAGCTATGGCTACACCTTC. This encodes CSAADRASYGYTF.

The chain is built from TRBV20-1 and TRBJ1-2, with a weak D call TRBD1 (6 bases). CDR3 length equals 16 residues. V lost 4 bases, J lost 2 bases, and 20 bases lay in between. Germline V lookup: CDR1 DFQATT, CDR2 SNEGSKA (reference sequence). CDR3 residues: CSAKVPQGHLNYGYTF. CDR3 DNA: TGCAGTGCTAAGGTGCCTCAGGGACACCTAAACTATGGCTACACCTTC.

The genes are TRBV2 and TRBJ1-4; no clear D gene. The germline V gene encodes CDR1 SNHLY and CDR2 FYNNEI. V lost 6 bases, J lost 3 bases, and 11 bases lay in between. The CDR3 has 14 amino acids. The CDR3: CASSAMQANEKLFF. CDR3 DNA: TGTGCCAGCAGCGCTATGCAGGCTAATGAAAAACTGTTTTTT.

This clonotype was counted at least ten times. This chain uses TRBV7-6 with TRBJ1-1, with D perhaps matching TRBD1 (6 bases). Trimming took off 6 bases at V and 1 base at J, with 9 bases between the two ends. Germline V lookup: CDR1 SGHVS, CDR2 FNYEAQ. The CDR3 loop spans 13 amino acids. For the CDR3, the DNA is TGTGCCAGCAGTGGACAGCGGAACACTGAAGCTTTCTTT. Translated, it gives CASSGQRNTEAFF.

J is TRBJ2-5 and V is TRBV7-2, with D perhaps matching TRBD1 (5 bases). The CDR3 has 15 amino acids. CDR1 is SGHTA and CDR2 is FQGNSA in the germline V gene. Deletions cut 1 base from V and 5 bases from J, with 14 bases between. The CDR3 spells CASSLGSKSGETQYF. The CDR3 DNA is TGTGCCAGCAGCTTAGGTTCCAAATCAGGGGAGACCCAGTACTTC.

At least ten counts were recorded for this clonotype. This chain joins TRBV12-3 or TRBV12-4 and TRBJ1-3, with unresolved D. Trimming pared 5 bases from V and 0 bases from J, leaving 11 bases between. This CDR3 region has 15 residues. Here the CDR3 DNA reads TGTGCCAGCAGTCCCCCGGGGATCTCTGGAAACACCATATATTTT. Translating gives CASSPPGISGNTIYF.

This clonotype has at least ten counts. The chain recombines TRBV5-1 with TRBJ2-7; 9 bases align to TRBD2. V shed 2 bases, J shed 4 bases, and the junction held 4 bases outside the gene matches. CDR1 SGHRS and CDR2 YFSETQ come from the germline V gene. The CDR3 is made up of 14 amino acids. CDR3 bases: TGCGCCAGCAGCTTTCAGCGGGAGGAGTACGAGCAGTACTTC. Protein sequence: CASSFQREEYEQYF.